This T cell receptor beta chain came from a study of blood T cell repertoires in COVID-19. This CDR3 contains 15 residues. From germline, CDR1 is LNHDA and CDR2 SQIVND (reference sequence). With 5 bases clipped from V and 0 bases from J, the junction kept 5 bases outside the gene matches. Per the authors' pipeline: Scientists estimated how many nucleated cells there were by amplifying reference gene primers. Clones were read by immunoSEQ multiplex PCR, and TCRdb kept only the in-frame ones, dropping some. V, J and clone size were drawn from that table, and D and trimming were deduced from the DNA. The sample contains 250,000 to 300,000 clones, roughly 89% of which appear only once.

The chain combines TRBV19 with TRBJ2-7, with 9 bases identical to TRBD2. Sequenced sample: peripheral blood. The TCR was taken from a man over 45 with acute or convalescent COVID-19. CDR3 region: CASSRVAGDSYEQYF. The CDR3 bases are TGTGCCAGTAGTCGGGTAGCGGGGGACTCCTACGAGCAGTACTTC.